This TCR beta chain was documented in a study of cytomegalovirus exposure and HLA in healthy donors. Study-level results: Presence/absence analyses took donor sequencing depth as roughly uniform. When a later analysis compared HLA-associated TCR beta chains with equally common others, the HLA-associated chains turned out to be more clonally expanded and to have lower generation probabilities. Reported performance of the classifier showed diagnosis of cytomegalovirus status with high specificity and sensitivity.

Of note for this clone: The antigen remains undetermined.

13 Jbeta primers and 60 Vbeta primers were used for the PCR. Under the authors' procedure: In a later analysis, the count reached some 73 million unique TCR beta chains, with 8.5 million to 14 million shared. Using immunoSEQ multiplex PCR, the repertoire was profiled, and TCRdb retains in-frame clones only, with some absent. Clonal size and the V and J genes are those of that table, whereas D and trimming came from the DNA. The sample comprises about 140,000 clones, 73% of which are singletons, and roughly 1.3% rests with the top ten. The sample taken for sequencing was PBMCs. This TCR derives from a woman aged 35 to 49 in good health and CMV-seronegative.

In nucleotides, the CDR3 is TGTGCCAGCAGCGAGACTAGCGGGCGGTTCAATGAGCAGTTCTTC. This translates into CASSETSGRFNEQFF. The J gene is TRBJ2-1, the V gene TRBV6-1, with TRBD2 matching over 10 bases. The J segment lost 6 bases and the V segment lost 6 bases, leaving 8 bases of the junction unmatched. The length of the CDR3 is 15 residues. The germline V gene encodes CDR1 MNHNS and CDR2 SASEGT.